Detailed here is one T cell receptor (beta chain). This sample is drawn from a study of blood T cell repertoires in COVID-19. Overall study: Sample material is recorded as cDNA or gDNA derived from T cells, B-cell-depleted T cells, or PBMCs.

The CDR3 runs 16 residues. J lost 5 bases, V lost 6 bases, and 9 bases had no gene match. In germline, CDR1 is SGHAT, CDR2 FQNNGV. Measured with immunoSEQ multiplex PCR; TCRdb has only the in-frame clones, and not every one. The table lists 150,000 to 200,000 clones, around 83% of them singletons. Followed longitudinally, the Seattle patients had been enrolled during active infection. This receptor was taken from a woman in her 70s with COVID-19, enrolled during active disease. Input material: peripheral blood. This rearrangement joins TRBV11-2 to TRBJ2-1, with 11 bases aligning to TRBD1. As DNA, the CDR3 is TGTGCCAGCAGTTCAATCCGGACAGGGGGCAACAATGAGCAGTTCTTC. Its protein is CASSSIRTGGNNEQFF.